This T cell receptor beta chain was captured in a study of shared clonotypes between healthy human individuals. Overall study context: Donors consisted of two women and a few men between 18 and 49. The study, taken as a whole, reports: Estimated richness was generally greater in naive than memory subsets. About 5.2% was the fraction of naive CD4 clonotypes found shared across a few donors.

Generated by immunoSEQ multiplex PCR, the TCRdb table keeps only in-frame clones and is missing some. The sample carries about 2.3 million clones, roughly 92% recorded once. Concerning this clone itself: Its antigen is not identified.

V was shortened by 5 bases and J by 4 bases, with 12 bases between the two germline ends. Germline V gene lookup returns CDR1 MDHEN and CDR2 SYDVKM. The CDR3 runs to 14 residues. The source is a man aged 18-30 years in good health. Some clones in this sample may be carry-over from other donors' samples. The V gene is TRBV28, the J gene TRBJ1-5; tentative D call: TRBD1 (5 bases). The specimen was naive CD4+ T cells from PBMCs. Subset in this sample: CD45RA+ positively selected. The CDR3 DNA follows: TGTGCCAGCAGTCGGGACCCCTTAAATCAGCCCCAGCATTTT. Encoded protein: CASSRDPLNQPQHF.